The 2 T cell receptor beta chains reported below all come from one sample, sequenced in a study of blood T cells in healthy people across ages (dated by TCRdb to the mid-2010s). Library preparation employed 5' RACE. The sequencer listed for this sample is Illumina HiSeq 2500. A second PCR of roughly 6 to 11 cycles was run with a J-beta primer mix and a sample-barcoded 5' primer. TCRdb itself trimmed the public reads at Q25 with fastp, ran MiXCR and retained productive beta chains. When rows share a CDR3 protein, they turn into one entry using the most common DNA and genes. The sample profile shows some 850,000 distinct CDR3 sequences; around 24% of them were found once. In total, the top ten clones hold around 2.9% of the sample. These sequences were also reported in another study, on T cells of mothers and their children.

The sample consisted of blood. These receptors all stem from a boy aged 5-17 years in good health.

The chain's CDR3 is CASVSGDRATDTQYF. The CDR3, as DNA: TGCGCCAGCGTATCCGGGGACAGGGCAACAGATACGCAGTATTTT. The gene calls are TRBV5-1 and TRBJ2-3; 9 nucleotides agree with TRBD1. The CDR3 has 15 amino acids. Germline V lookup: CDR1 SGHRS, CDR2 YFSETQ. Losses at the gene ends were 7 bases for V and 3 bases for J; bases not matched to a gene: 9.

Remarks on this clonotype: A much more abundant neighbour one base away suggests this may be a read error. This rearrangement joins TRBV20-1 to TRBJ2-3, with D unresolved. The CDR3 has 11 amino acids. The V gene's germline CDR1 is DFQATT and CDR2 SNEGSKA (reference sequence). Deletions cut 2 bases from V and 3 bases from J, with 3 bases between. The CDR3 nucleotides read TGCAGTGCTAGAATAACAGATACGCAGTATTTT. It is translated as CSARITDTQYF.